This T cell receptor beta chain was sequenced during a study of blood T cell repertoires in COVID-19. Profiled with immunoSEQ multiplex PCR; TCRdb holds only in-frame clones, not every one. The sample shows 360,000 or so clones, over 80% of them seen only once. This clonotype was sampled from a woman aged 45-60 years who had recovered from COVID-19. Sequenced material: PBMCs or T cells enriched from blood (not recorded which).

This CDR3 reads CASSETGNFIGGYTF. The CDR3, as DNA: TGTGCCAGCAGTGAAACCGGGAATTTCATTGGGGGCTACACCTTC. The gene calls are TRBV25-1 and TRBJ1-2; D call uncertain. The CDR3 runs 15 residues. CDR1 and CDR2 (germline): MGHDK, SYGVNS. The germline V and J ends were trimmed by 2 bases and 8 bases, with 18 bases remaining between them.